This T cell receptor beta chain came from a study of monozygotic twins with inflammatory bowel disease. CDR3 length: 14 residues. In germline, CDR1 is SEHNR, CDR2 FQNEAQ (reference sequence). Incorporation of UMIs carrying a 6-nucleotide sample barcode was performed by template switching. TCRdb reprocessed the 5' RACE reads, with one entry per CDR3 protein and no DNA. The sample totals about 110,000 distinct CDR3 sequences. Notes on the study in general: Backing was not found for a single strong signal or clonotype associated with IBD.

A word on this clonotype: Its antigen is not known.

The sample taken for sequencing was blood. The sequence derives from a human donor with ulcerative colitis or Crohn's disease, or a healthy co-twin of an affected twin (not recorded which). V is TRBV7-9 and J is TRBJ1-1. The CDR3 sequence: CASSPLGRPAEAFF.